A single TCR beta chain is shown here with its context. What it recognizes is unknown. The sample belongs to a study of response to subunit inactivated influenza vaccine. Study results and limitations: Authors proposed each seasonal influenza vaccination draws in few new T cells.

TCRdb reprocessed the RT-PCR reads via MiXCR and lists one record per CDR3 protein. The sample lists hundreds of thousands of distinct CDR3 sequences, 14% seen once, with 7.5% to 8% in the top ten. The germline V and J ends were trimmed by 3 bases and 8 bases, with 17 bases remaining between them. CDR1 and CDR2 (germline): SGHVS, FQNEAQ. This CDR3 is built from 16 residues. The starting material was PBMCs from blood, obtained 14 to 15 days before vaccination. V usage is TRBV7-8 and J usage is TRBJ1-6; TRBD1 is a possible D gene (6 bases). This TCR was recovered from a man between 50 and 59 years old who received an inactivated influenza vaccine. CDR3 bases: TGTGCCAGCAGCTTCTCGCAGGGACATATCTATTCACCCCTCCACTTT. Protein: CASSFSQGHIYSPLHF.